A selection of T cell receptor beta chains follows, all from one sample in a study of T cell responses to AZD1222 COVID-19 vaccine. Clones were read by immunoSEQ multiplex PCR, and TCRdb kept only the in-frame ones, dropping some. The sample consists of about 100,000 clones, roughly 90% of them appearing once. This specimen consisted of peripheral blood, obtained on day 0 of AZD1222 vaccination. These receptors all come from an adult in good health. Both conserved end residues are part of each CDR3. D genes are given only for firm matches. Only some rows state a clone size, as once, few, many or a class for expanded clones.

CASSDMSNQPQHF TGTGCCAGCAGTGACATGAGCAATCAGCCCCAGCATTTT 13 TRBJ1-5 - - TRBV2
CASSSQGAFDYGYTF TGTGCCAGCAGCTCACAGGGGGCTTTTGATTATGGCTACACCTTC 15 TRBJ1-2 TRBD1 - TRBV7-8
CASSTLTVPTPSVTGELFF TGTGCCAGCAGTACGCTGACAGTACCCACACCTTCCGTCACCGGGGAGCTGTTTTTT 19 TRBJ2-2 - - TRBV28
CASSLEFAGHAAGNTIYF TGCGCCAGCAGCTTGGAGTTTGCAGGCCACGCGGCTGGAAACACCATATATTTT 18 TRBJ1-3 - once TRBV5-1
CASSLGHGLAGNQPQHF TGTGCCAGCAGCCTCGGACACGGGCTAGCTGGCAATCAGCCCCAGCATTTT 17 TRBJ1-5 - - TRBV3-1/TRBV3-2
CASSLGSRETQYF TGTGCCAGCAGTTTAGGTAGCCGGGAGACCCAGTACTTC 13 TRBJ2-5 - - TRBV28
CASSLGLNEKLFF TGTGCCAGCAGCCTGGGACTCAATGAAAAACTGTTTTTT 13 TRBJ1-4 - - TRBV7-2
CSVVSGSRYGYTF TGCAGCGTTGTATCAGGGTCCCGCTATGGCTACACCTTC 13 TRBJ1-2 - once TRBV29-1
CATSKRDSRTGYTF TGTGCCACCAGCAAAAGGGACAGCAGGACCGGCTACACCTTC 14 TRBJ1-2 TRBD1 - TRBV15
CASSEPGEGETQYF TGTGCCAGCAGCGAACCAGGGGAGGGGGAGACCCAGTACTTC 14 TRBJ2-5 - - TRBV7-9
CASSYSRGIGYTF TGTGCCAGCAGTTACTCGAGAGGGATCGGCTACACCTTC 13 TRBJ1-2 - - TRBV6-5
CASSFKFGQGDYEQYF TGTGCCAGCAGTTTCAAGTTTGGGCAGGGTGACTACGAGCAGTACTTC 16 TRBJ2-7 - - TRBV28
CASSLPIGTEAFF TGTGCCAGCAGTTTGCCGATCGGCACTGAAGCTTTCTTT 13 TRBJ1-1 - - TRBV28
CSVETQTYDYTF TGCAGCGTTGAGACTCAGACCTATGACTACACCTTC 12 TRBJ1-2 - few TRBV29-1
CASSRNSGGPSTEAFF TGTGCCAGCAGTCGAAACTCAGGGGGCCCCAGCACTGAAGCTTTCTTT 16 TRBJ1-1 TRBD1 - TRBV28
CASSLAGIYEQYF TGTGCCAGCAGTTTAGCCGGGATCTACGAGCAGTACTTC 13 TRBJ2-7 - - TRBV28
CAWRLETPPFEAFF TGTGCCTGGAGGTTGGAAACCCCCCCCTTTGAAGCTTTCTTT 14 TRBJ1-1 - - TRBV30
CASSSGSYNSPLHF TGTGCCAGCAGCTCCGGATCCTATAATTCACCCCTCCACTTT 14 TRBJ1-6 - - TRBV5-8
CASSPTQNYGYTF TGTGCCAGCTCACCTACACAGAACTATGGCTACACCTTC 13 TRBJ1-2 - - TRBV18
CASRDEGMTDTQYF TGTGCCAGTAGGGATGAAGGGATGACAGATACGCAGTATTTT 14 TRBJ2-3 - few TRBV19
CASSVTGLNYGYTF TGTGCCAGCAGTGTGACAGGGCTCAACTATGGCTACACCTTC 14 TRBJ1-2 TRBD1 - TRBV28
CASSPGTSGLNEQFF TGCGCCAGCAGTCCCGGGACTAGCGGGTTGAATGAGCAGTTCTTC 15 TRBJ2-1 TRBD2 - TRBV4-3
CASSLRGNTEAFF TGTGCCAGCAGCTTAAGAGGGAACACTGAAGCTTTCTTT 13 TRBJ1-1 - - TRBV7-9
CATSDWLDRGTDTQYF TGTGCCACCAGTGATTGGTTAGATAGGGGAACAGATACGCAGTATTTT 16 TRBJ2-3 - - TRBV24-1
CASSVAPGGNTEAFF TGTGCCAGCAGCGTAGCCCCCGGGGGGAACACTGAAGCTTTCTTT 15 TRBJ1-1 - - TRBV9
CASSPLASGSSYNEQFF TGTGCCAGCAGTCCTCTCGCTAGCGGGAGCTCCTACAATGAGCAGTTCTTC 17 TRBJ2-1 TRBD2 once TRBV9
CASSGGRAYEQYF TGTGCCAGCAGCGGGGGGCGTGCCTACGAGCAGTACTTC 13 TRBJ2-7 - - TRBV7-9
CASSLAQVTAGYTF TGTGCCAGCAGCTTAGCCCAAGTCACGGCTGGCTACACCTTC 14 TRBJ1-2 - once TRBV11-2
CASSLIPPGDYEQYF TGTGCCAGCAGTTTAATCCCGCCGGGGGACTACGAGCAGTACTTC 15 TRBJ2-7 - - TRBV27
CASSLPPGRAGVEQFF TGTGCCAGCAGTTTGCCCCCCGGGAGGGCGGGGGTTGAGCAGTTCTTC 16 TRBJ2-1 TRBD2 - TRBV28
CASSLYGGSSYNSPLHF TGTGCCAGCAGTTTATATGGGGGCAGCTCCTATAATTCACCCCTCCACTTT 17 TRBJ1-6 - many TRBV27
CASSLVRPGGIYEQYF TGTGCCAGCAGCTTAGTAAGGCCAGGGGGCATCTACGAGCAGTACTTC 16 TRBJ2-7 TRBD1 once TRBV7-2
CASSLPPGQGFSYEQYF TGTGCCAGCAGCTTGCCTCCGGGACAGGGTTTCTCCTACGAGCAGTACTTC 17 TRBJ2-7 TRBD1 - TRBV5-6
CASSALPGAQNTEAFF TGTGCCAGCAGTGCGCTCCCGGGGGCTCAGAACACTGAAGCTTTCTTT 16 TRBJ1-1 - once TRBV6-1
CASSLGQLLFPTEAFF TGCGCCAGCAGCTTGGGACAGTTGTTGTTTCCCACTGAAGCTTTCTTT 16 TRBJ1-1 - - TRBV5-1
CASRGTAFTGELFF TGTGCCAGCAGAGGGACAGCCTTCACCGGGGAGCTGTTTTTT 14 TRBJ2-2 TRBD1 - TRBV6-5